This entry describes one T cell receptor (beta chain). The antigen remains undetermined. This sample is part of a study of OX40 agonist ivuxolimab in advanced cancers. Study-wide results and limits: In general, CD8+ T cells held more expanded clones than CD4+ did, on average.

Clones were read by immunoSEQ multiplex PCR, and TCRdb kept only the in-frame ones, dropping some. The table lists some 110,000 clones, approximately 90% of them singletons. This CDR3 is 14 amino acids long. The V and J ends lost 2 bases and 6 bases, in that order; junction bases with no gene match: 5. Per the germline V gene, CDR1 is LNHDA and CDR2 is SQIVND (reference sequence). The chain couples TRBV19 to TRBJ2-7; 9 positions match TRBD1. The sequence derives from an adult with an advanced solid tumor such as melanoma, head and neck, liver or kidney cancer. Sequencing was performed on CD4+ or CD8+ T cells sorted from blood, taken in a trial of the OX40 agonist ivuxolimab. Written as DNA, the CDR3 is TGTGCCAGTAGTATAAAACAGGGGGCGGGCGAGCAGTACTTC. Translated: CASSIKQGAGEQYF.